The clone carrying this T cell receptor beta chain was counted between two and nine times. The antigen remains undetermined. V lost 3 bases to trimming and J lost 4 bases; unmatched junction nucleotides: 6. The germline V gene has CDR1 SNHLY and CDR2 FYNNEI. The CDR3 has 15 residues. Per sample, 95,000 to 100,000 TCR templates were assayed. Data came from immunoSEQ multiplex PCR; TCRdb stores just in-frame clones and leaves some out. The table has more than 75,000 clones, 96% seen once. This specimen comes from a study of siplizumab effects on memory and regulatory T cells. Study results and caveats: Naive T cells looked more diverse than memory cells and looked like major alloresponse contributors.

Unstimulated subsets comprising naive, memory, effector memory and TEMRA cells were sequenced in a few donor pairs. The chain is built from TRBV2 and TRBJ1-2; 9 positions agree with TRBD1. The sequence came from a human donor in good health. Sequenced input: naive CD4+ T cells sorted from blood. CDR3 sequence: CASSDIQGASYGYTF. The CDR3 DNA is TGTGCCAGCAGTGATATACAGGGGGCGTCCTATGGCTACACCTTC.